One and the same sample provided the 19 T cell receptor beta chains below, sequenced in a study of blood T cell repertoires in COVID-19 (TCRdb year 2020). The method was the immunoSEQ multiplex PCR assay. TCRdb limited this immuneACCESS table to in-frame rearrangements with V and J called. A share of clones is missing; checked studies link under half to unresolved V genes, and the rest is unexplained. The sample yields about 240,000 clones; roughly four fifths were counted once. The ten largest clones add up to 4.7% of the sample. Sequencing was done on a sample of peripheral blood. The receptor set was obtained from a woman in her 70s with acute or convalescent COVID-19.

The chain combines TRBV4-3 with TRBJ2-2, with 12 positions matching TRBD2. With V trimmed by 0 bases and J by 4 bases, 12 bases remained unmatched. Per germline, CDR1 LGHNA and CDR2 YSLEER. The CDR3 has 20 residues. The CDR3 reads CASSQDQGLAGYRGTGELFF. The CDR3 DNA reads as TGCGCCAGCAGCCAAGATCAAGGACTAGCGGGGTATCGGGGCACCGGGGAGCTGTTTTTT.

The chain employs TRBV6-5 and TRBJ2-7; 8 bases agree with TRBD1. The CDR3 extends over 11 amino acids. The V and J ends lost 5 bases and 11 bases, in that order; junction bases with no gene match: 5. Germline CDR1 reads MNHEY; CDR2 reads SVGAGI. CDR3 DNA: TGTGCCAGCAGTATACAGGGACAGGAGTACTTC. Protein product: CASSIQGQEYF.

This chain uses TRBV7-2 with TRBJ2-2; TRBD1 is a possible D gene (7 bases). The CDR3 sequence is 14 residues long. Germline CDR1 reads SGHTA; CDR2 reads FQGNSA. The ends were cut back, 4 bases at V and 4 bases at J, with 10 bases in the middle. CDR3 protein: CASSSGGITGELFF. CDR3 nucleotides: TGTGCCAGCAGCTCAGGGGGGATCACCGGGGAGCTGTTTTTT. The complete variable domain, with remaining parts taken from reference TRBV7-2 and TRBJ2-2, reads GAGVSQSPSNKVTEKGKDVELRCDPISGHTALYWYRQSLGQGLEFLIYFQGNSAPDKSGLPSDRFSAERTGGSVSTLTIQRTQQEDSAVYLCASSSGGITGELFFGEGSRLTVL.

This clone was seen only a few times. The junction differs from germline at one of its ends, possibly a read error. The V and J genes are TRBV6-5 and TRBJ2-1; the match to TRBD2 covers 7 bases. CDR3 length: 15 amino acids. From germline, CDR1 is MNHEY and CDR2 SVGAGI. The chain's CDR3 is CASSYGQRGQLGEVF. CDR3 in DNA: TGTGCCAGCAGTTACGGTCAGCGGGGCCAGTTGGGGGAGGTCTTC.

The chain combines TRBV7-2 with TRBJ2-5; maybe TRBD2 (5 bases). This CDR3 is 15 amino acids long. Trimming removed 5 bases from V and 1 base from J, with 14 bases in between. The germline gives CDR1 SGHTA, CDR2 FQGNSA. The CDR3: CASSPGGLFQETQYF. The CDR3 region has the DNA TGTGCCAGCAGCCCAGGCGGACTTTTCCAAGAGACCCAGTACTTC.

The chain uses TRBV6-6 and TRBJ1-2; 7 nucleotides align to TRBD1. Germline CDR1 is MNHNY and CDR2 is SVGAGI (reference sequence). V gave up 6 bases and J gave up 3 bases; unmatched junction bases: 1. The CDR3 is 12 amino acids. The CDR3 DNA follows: TGTGCCAGCAGGCAGGGGGACTATGGCTACACCTTC. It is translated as CASRQGDYGYTF.

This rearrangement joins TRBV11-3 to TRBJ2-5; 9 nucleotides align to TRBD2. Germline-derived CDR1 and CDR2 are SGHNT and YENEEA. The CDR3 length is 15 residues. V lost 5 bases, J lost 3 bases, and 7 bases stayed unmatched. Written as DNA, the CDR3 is TGTGCCAGCAGCGACGACTCTAGCGGGGAAGAGACCCAGTACTTC. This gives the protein CASSDDSSGEETQYF.

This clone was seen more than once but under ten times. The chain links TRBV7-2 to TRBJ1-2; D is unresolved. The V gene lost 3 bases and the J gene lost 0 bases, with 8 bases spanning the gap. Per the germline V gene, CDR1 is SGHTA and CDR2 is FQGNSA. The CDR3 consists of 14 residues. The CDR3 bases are TGTGCCAGCAGCTTGCGGCAATCTAACTATGGCTACACCTTC. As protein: CASSLRQSNYGYTF.

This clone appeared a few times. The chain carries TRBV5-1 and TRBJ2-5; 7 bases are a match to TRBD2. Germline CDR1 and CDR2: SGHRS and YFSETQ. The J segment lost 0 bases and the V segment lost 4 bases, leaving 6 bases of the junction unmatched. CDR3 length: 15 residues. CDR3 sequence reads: CASSPNGGNQETQYF. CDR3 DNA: TGCGCCAGCAGCCCGAACGGGGGGAACCAAGAGACCCAGTACTTC.

CDR3 region: CASSQGQGYATEAFF. The CDR3 DNA reads TGTGCCAGCAGCCAAGGACAGGGGTACGCCACTGAAGCTTTCTTT. V and J are TRBV4-2 and TRBJ1-1; 8 nucleotides agree with TRBD1. Germline V lookup: CDR1 LGHNA, CDR2 YNFKEQ. The CDR3 spans 15 residues. V lost 1 base, J lost 4 bases, and 5 bases stayed unmatched.

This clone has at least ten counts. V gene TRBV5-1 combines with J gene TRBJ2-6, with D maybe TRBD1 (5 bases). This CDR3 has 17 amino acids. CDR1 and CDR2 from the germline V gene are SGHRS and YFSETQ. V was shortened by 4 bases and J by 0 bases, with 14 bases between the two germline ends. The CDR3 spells CASSLGQPSSGANVLTF. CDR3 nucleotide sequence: TGCGCCAGCAGCCTAGGACAACCGAGCTCTGGGGCCAACGTCCTGACTTTC.

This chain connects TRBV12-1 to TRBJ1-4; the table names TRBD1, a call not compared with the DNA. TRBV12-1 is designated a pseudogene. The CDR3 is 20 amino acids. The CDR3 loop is CASSFPLQGENLATNEKLFF. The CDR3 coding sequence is TGTGCCAGCAGCTTTCCCCTACAGGGGGAGAATCTTGCAACTAATGAAAAACTGTTTTTT.

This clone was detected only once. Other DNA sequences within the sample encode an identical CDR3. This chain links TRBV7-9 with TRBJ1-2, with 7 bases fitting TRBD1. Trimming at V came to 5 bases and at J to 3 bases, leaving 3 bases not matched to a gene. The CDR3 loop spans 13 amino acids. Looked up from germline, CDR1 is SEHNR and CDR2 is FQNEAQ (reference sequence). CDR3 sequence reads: CASSRDSYYGYTF. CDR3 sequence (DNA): TGTGCCAGCAGCCGGGACAGCTACTATGGCTACACCTTC.

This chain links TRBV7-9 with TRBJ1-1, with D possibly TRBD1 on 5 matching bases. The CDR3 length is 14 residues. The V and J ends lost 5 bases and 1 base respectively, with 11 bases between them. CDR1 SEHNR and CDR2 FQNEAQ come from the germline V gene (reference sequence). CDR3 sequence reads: CASSPGYQNTEAFF. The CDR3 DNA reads TGTGCCAGCAGCCCAGGGTATCAGAACACTGAAGCTTTCTTT. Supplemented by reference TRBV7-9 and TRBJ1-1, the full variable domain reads DTGVSQNPRHKITKRGQNVTFRCDPISEHNRLYWYRQTLGQGPEFLTYFQNEAQLEKSRLLSDRFSAERPKGSFSTLEIQRTEQGDSAMYLCASSPGYQNTEAFFGQGTRLTVV.

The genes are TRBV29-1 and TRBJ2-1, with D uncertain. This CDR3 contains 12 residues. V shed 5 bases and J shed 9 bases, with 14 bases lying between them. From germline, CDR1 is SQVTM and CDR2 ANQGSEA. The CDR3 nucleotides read TGCAGCGTTTTGCTAGTATCGAGTGAGCAGTTCTTC. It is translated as CSVLLVSSEQFF.

As DNA, the CDR3 is TGCGCCAGCAGCCAAGATCGACAGCAGCCCCAGCATTTT. Its translation: CASSQDRQQPQHF. This sequence joins TRBV4-3 and TRBJ1-5, with D possibly TRBD1 on 5 matching bases. CDR1 is LGHNA, CDR2 YSLEER, per germline. The V end lost 0 bases, the J end lost 7 bases, and 7 bases lay between the germline ends. The CDR3 loop spans 13 amino acids.

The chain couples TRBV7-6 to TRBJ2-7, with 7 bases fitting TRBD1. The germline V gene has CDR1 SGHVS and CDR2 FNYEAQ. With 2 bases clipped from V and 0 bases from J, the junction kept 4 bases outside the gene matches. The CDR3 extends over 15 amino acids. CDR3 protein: CASSLQGGPSYEQYF. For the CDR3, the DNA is TGTGCCAGCAGCTTACAAGGGGGCCCCTCCTACGAGCAGTACTTC.

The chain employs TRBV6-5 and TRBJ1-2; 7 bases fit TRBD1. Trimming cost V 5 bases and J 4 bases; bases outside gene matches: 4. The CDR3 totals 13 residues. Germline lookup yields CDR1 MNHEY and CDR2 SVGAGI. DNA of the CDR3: TGTGCCAGCAGTCCCCGGACAGGCTATGGCTACACCTTC. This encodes CASSPRTGYGYTF.

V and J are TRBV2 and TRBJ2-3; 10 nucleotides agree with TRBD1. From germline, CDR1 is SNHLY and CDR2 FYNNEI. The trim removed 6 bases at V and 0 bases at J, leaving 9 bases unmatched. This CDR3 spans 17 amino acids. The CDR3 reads CASSRDRGSPSTDTQYF. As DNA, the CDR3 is TGTGCCAGCAGCCGGGACAGGGGATCACCTAGCACAGATACGCAGTATTTT.